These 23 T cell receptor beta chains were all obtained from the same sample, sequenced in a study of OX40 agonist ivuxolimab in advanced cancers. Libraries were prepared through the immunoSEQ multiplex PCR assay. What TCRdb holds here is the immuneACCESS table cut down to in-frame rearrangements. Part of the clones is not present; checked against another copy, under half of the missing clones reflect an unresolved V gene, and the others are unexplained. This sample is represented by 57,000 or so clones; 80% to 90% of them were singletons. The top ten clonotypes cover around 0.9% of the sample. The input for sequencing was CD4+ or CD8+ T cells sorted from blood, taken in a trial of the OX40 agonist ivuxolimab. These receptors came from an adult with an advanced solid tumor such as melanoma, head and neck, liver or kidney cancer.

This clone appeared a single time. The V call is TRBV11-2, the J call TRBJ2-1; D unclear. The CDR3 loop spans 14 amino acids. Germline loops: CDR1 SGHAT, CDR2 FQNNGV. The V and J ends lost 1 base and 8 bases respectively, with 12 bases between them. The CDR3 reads CASSLAVEQDEQFF. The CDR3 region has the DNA TGTGCCAGCAGCTTAGCGGTCGAGCAGGATGAGCAGTTCTTC.

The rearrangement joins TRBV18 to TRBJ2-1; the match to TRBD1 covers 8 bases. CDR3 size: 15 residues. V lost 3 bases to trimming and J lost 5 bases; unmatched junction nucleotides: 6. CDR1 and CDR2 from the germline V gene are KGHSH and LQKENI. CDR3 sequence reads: CASSPQGAMHNEQFF. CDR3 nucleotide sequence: TGTGCCAGCTCACCTCAGGGGGCGATGCACAATGAGCAGTTCTTC.

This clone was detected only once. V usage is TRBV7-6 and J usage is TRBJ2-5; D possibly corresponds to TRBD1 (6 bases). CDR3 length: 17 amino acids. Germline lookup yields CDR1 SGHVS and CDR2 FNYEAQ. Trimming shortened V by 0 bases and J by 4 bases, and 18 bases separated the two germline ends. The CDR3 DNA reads TGTGCCAGCAGCTTAGCGGTTATAACAGGGTTAACAGAGACCCAGTACTTC. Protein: CASSLAVITGLTETQYF.

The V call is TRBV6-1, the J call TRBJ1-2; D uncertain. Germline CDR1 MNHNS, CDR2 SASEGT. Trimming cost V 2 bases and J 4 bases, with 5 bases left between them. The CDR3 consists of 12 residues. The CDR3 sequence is CASSESTYGYTF. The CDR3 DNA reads TGTGCCAGCAGTGAATCCACCTATGGCTACACCTTC.

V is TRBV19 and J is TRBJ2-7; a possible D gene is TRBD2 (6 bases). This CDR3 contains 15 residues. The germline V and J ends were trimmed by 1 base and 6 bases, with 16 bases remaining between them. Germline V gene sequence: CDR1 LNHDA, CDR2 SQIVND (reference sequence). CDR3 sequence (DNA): TGTGCCAGTAGTATAGGGCGGGACCTGCCCGGCGAGCAGTACTTC. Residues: CASSIGRDLPGEQYF.

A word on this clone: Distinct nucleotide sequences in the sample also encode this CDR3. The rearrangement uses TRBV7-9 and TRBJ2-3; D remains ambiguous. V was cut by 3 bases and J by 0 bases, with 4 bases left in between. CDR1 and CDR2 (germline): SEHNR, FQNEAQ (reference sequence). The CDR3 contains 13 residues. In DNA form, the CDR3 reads TGTGCCAGCAGCTTGGGTAGCACAGATACGCAGTATTTT. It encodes CASSLGSTDTQYF.

CDR3 region: CASSSPGTRSGANVLTF. The CDR3 DNA reads as TGCGCCAGCAGCTCTCCCGGGACTCGATCTGGGGCCAACGTCCTGACTTTC. The chain carries TRBV5-1 and TRBJ2-6; possible D gene TRBD2, 6 bases. Trimming removed 3 bases at V and 1 base at J, with 14 bases between. In germline, CDR1 is SGHRS, CDR2 YFSETQ. The CDR3 has 17 amino acids. Full variable domain (missing parts from reference TRBV5-1 and TRBJ2-6): KAGVTQTPRYLIKTRGQQVTLSCSPISGHRSVSWYQQTPGQGLQFLFEYFSETQRNKGNFPGRFSGRQFSNSRSEMNVSTLELGDSALYLCASSSPGTRSGANVLTFGAGSRLTVL.

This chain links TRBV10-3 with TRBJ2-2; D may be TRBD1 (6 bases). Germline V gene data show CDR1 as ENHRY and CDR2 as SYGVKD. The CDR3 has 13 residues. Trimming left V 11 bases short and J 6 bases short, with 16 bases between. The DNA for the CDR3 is TGTGCCGTCTCAGGGACAATATCCGGGGAGCTGTTTTTT. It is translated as CAVSGTISGELFF.

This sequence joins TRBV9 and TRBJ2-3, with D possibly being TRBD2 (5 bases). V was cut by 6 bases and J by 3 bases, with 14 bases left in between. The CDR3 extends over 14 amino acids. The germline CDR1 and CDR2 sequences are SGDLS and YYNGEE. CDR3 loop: CASTDGWETDTQYF. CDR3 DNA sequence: TGTGCCAGCACCGACGGATGGGAGACAGATACGCAGTATTTT.

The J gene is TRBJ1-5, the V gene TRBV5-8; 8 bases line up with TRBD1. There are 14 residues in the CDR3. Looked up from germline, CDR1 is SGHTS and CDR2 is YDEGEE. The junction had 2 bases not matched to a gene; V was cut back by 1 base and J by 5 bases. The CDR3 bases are TGTGCCAGCAGCTTGTTGACAGGGGATCAGCCCCAGCATTTT. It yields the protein CASSLLTGDQPQHF.

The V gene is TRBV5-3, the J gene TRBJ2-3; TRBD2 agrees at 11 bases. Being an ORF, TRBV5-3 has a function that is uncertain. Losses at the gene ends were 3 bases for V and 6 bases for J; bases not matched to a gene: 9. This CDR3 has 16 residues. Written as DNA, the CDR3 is TGTGCCAGAAGCTGCCTTAGCGGGGGGGCCTTCGATACGCAGTATTTT. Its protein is CARSCLSGGAFDTQYF.

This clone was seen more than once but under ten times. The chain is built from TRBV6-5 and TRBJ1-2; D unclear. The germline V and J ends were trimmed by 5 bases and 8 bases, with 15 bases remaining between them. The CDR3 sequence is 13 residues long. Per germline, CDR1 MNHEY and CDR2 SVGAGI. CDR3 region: CASSHDTPRGYTF. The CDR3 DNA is TGTGCCAGCAGTCACGACACACCGCGGGGCTACACCTTC.

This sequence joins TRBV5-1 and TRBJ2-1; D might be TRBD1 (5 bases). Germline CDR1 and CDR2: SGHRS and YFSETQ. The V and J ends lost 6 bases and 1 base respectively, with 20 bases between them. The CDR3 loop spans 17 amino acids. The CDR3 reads CASNTNPQGKSYNEQFF. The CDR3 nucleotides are TGCGCCAGCAACACGAACCCCCAGGGCAAATCCTACAATGAGCAGTTCTTC.

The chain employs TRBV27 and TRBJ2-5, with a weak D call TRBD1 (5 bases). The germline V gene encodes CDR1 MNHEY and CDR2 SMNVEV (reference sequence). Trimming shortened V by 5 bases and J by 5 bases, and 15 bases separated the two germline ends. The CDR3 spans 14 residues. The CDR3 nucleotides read TGTGCCAGCAGTGGGGCGTATCGGTCGGAGACCCAGTACTTC. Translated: CASSGAYRSETQYF.

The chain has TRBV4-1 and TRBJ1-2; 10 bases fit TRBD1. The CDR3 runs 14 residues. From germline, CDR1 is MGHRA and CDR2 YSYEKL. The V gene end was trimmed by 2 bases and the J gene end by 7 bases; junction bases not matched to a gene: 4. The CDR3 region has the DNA TGCGCCAGCAGCCAATTGGGGGACAGGGGTGGCTACACCTTC. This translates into CASSQLGDRGGYTF.

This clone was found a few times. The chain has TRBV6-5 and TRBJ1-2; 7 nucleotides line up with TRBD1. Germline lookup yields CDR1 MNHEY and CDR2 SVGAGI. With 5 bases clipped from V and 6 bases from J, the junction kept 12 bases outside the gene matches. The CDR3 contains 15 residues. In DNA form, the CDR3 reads TGTGCCAGCAGTCCCACCCCGACAGGGTATAATGGCTACACCTTC. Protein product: CASSPTPTGYNGYTF.

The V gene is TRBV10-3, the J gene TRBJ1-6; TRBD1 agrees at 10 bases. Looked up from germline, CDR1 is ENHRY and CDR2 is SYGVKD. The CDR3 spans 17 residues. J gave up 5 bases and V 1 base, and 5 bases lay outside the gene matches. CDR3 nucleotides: TGTGCCATCAGTGAGTTCGCCGGGACAGGGGATAATTCACCCCTCCACTTT. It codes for CAISEFAGTGDNSPLHF.

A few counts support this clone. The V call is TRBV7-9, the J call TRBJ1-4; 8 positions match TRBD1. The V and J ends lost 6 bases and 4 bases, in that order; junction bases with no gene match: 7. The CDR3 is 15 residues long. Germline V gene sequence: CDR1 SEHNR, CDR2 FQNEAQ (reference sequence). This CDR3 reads CASRETGGFNEKLFF. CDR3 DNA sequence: TGTGCCAGCAGAGAAACAGGGGGATTTAATGAAAAACTGTTTTTT.

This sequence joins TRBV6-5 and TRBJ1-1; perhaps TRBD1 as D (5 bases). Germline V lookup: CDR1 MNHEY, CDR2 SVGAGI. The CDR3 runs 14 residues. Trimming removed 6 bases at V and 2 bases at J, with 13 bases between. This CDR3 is CASRRRDPNTEAFF. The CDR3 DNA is TGTGCCAGCAGGCGCAGGGACCCAAACACTGAAGCTTTCTTT.

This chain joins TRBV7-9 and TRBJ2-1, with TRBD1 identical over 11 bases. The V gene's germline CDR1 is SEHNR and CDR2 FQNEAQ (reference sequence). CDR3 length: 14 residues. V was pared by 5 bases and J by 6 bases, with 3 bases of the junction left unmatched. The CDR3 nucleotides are TGTGCCAGCAGCGCGGACAGGGGGCTCAATGAGCAGTTCTTC. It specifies CASSADRGLNEQFF.

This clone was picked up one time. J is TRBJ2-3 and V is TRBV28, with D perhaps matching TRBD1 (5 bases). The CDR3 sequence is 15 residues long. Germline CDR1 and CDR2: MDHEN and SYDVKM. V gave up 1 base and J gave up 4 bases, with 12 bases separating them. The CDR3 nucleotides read TGTGCCAGCAGTTTATTTCAGGGAAGGGCAGATACGCAGTATTTT. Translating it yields CASSLFQGRADTQYF. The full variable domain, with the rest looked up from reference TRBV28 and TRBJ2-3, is DVKVTQSSRYLVKRTGEKVFLECVQDMDHENMFWYRQDPGLGLRLIYFSYDVKMKEKGDIPEGYSVSREKKERFSLILESASTNQTSMYLCASSLFQGRADTQYFGPGTRLTVL.

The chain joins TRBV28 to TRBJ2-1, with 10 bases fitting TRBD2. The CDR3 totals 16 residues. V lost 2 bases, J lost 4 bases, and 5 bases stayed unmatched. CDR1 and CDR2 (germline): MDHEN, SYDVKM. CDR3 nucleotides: TGTGCCAGCAGTTTACTAGCGGGAGTGAAATACAATGAGCAGTTCTTC. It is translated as CASSLLAGVKYNEQFF.

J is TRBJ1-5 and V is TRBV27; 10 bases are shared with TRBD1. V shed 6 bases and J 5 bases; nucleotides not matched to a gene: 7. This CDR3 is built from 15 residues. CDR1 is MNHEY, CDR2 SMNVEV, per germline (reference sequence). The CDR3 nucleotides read TGTGCCAGCAGGCAAGGACAGGGGGTCTATCAGCCCCAGCATTTT. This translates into CASRQGQGVYQPQHF.